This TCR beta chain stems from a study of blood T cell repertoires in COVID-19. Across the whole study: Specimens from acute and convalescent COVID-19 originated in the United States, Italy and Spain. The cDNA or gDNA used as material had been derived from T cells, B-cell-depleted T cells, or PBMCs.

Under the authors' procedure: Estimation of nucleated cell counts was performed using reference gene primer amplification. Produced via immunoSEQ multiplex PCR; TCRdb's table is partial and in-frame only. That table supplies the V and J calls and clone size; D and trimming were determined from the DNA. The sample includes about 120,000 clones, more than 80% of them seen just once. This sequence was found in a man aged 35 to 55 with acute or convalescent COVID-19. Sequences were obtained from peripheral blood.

The CDR3 bases are TGTGCCTGGAGTGTACGGGGGAACTATGGCTACACCTTC. This encodes CAWSVRGNYGYTF. The chain uses TRBV30 and TRBJ1-2; the D gene is possibly TRBD1 (5 bases). V lost 0 bases and J lost 2, with 7 bases in between. Germline V CDR1 and CDR2: GTSNPN, SVGIG (reference sequence). The CDR3 covers 13 residues.